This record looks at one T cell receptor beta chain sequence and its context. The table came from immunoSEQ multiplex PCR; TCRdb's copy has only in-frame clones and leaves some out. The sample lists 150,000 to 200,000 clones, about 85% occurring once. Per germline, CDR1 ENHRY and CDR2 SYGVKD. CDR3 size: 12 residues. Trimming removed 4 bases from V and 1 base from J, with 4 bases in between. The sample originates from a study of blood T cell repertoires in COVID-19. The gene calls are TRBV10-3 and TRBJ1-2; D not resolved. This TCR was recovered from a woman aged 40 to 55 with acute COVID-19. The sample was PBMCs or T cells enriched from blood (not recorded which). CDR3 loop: CAISAVNYGYTF. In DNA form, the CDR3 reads TGTGCCATCAGTGCTGTTAACTATGGCTACACCTTC.